This T cell receptor beta chain originates from a study of OX40 agonist ivuxolimab in advanced cancers. The overall study: The group had a mean age of 60 years, ranged from roughly 23 to 85, and was 82.7% male.

Patients who had autoimmune disease history or got systemic immunosuppression were left out. This CDR3 is built from 17 residues. Germline CDR1 and CDR2: SNHLY and FYNNEI. V lost 8 bases and J lost 3; bases outside the gene matches: 14. Clones were read by immunoSEQ multiplex PCR, and TCRdb kept only the in-frame ones, dropping some. The sample lists tens of thousands of clones; roughly four fifths were seen once. The input for sequencing was CD4+ or CD8+ T cells sorted from blood, taken in a trial of the OX40 agonist ivuxolimab. The sequence was collected from an adult with an advanced solid tumor such as melanoma, head and neck, liver or kidney cancer. The V and J genes are TRBV2 and TRBJ2-3; 10 bases match TRBD1. CDR3 residues: CASPLPRTGGPTDTQYF. The CDR3 DNA reads as TGTGCCAGCCCACTACCTAGGACAGGGGGTCCAACAGATACGCAGTATTTT.